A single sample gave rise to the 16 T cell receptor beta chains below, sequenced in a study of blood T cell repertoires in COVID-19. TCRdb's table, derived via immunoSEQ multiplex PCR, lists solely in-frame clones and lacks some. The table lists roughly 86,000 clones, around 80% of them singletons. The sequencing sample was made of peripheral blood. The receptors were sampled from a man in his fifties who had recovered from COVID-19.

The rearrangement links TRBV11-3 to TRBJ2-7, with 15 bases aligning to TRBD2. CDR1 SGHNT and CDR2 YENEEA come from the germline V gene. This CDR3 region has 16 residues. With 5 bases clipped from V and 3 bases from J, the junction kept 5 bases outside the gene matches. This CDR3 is CASSRGLAGGYYEQYF. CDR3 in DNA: TGTGCCAGCAGCCGGGGACTAGCGGGAGGATACTACGAGCAGTACTTC.

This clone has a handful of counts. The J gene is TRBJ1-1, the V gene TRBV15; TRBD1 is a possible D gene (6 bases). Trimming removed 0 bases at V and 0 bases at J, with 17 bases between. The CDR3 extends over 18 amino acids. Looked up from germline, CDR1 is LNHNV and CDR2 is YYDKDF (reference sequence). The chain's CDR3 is CATSRDHSRDTLNTEAFF. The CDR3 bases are TGTGCCACCAGCAGAGATCATTCGAGGGACACACTGAACACTGAAGCTTTCTTT.

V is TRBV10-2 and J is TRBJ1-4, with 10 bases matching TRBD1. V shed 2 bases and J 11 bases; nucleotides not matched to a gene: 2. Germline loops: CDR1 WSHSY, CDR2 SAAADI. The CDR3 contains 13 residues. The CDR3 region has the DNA TGCGCCAGCAGTGAGGGACAGGGGGGTAAACTGTTTTTT. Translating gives CASSEGQGGKLFF.

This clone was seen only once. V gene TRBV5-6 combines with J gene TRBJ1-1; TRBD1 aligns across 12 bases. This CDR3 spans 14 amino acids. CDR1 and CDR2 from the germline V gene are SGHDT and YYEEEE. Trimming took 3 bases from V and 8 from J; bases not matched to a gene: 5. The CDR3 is CASSSGTGGGEAFF. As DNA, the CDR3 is TGTGCCAGCAGCTCCGGGACAGGGGGCGGGGAAGCTTTCTTT.

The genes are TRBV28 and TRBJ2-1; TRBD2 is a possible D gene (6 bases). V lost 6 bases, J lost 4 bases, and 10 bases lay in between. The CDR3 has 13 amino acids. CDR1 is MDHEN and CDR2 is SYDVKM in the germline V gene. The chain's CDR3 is CASSRDFYNEQFF. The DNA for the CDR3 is TGTGCCAGCAGCAGGGACTTTTACAATGAGCAGTTCTTC.

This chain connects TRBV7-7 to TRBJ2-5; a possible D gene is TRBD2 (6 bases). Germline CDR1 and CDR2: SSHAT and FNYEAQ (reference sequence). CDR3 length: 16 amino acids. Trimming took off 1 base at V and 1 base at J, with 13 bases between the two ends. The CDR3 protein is CASSLEAGFLQETQYF. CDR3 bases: TGTGCCAGCAGCTTAGAGGCGGGATTCCTCCAAGAGACCCAGTACTTC.

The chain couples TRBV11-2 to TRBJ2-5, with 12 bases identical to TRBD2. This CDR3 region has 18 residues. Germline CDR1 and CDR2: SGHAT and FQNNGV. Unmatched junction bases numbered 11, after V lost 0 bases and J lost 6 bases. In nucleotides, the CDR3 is TGTGCCAGCAGCTTAGAGGGTCTAGCGGGAGGGCCCATGAAGACCCAGTACTTC. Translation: CASSLEGLAGGPMKTQYF. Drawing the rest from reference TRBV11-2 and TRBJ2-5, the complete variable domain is EAGVAQSPRYKIIEKRQSVAFWCNPISGHATLYWYQQILGQGPKLLIQFQNNGVVDDSQLPKDRFSAERLKGVDSTLKIQPAKLEDSAVYLCASSLEGLAGGPMKTQYFGPGTRLLVL.

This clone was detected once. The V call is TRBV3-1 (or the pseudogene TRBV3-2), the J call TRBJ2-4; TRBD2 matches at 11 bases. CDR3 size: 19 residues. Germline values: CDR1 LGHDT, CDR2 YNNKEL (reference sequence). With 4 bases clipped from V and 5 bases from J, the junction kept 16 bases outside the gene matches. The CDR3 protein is CASSRYRLAGFQGQNIQYF. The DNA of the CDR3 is TGTGCCAGCAGCCGTTACAGACTAGCGGGGTTTCAGGGTCAAAACATTCAGTACTTC.

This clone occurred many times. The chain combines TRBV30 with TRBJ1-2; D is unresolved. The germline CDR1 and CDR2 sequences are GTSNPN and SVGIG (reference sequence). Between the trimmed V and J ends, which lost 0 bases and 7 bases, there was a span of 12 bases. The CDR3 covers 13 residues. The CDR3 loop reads CAWSVVESFGYTF. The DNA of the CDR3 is TGTGCCTGGAGTGTGGTGGAGTCTTTTGGCTACACCTTC.

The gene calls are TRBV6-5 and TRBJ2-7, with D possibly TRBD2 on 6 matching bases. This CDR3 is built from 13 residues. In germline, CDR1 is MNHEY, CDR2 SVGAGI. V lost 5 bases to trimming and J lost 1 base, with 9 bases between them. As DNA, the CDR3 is TGTGCCAGCAGTCAGACTAGTTCCTACGAGCAGTACTTC. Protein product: CASSQTSSYEQYF.

The CDR3 spells CATSDSEEDKNIQYF. CDR3 nucleotides: TGTGCCACCAGTGATTCGGAGGAGGACAAAAACATTCAGTACTTC. The gene calls are TRBV24-1 and TRBJ2-4; maybe TRBD2 (5 bases). Trimming took off 2 bases at V and 3 bases at J, with 10 bases between the two ends. The CDR3 length is 15 residues. Germline CDR1 KGHDR, CDR2 SFDVKD.

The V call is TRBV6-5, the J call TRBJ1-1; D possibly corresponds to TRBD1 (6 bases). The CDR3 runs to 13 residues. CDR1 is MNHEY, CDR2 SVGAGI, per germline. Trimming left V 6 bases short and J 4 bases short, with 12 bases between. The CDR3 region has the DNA TGTGCCAGCAGACCCAGGGGTTTCACTGAAGCTTTCTTT. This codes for CASRPRGFTEAFF.

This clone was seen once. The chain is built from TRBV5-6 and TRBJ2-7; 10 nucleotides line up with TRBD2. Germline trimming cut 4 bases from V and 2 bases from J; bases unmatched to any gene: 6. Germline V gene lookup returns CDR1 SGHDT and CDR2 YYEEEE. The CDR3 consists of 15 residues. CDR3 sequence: CASSTGGLAAYEQYF. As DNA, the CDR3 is TGTGCCAGCAGCACGGGAGGACTAGCGGCCTACGAGCAGTACTTC.

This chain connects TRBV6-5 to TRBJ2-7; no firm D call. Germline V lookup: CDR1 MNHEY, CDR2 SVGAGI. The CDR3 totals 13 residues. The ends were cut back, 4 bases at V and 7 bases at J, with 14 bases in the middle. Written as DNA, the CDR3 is TGTGCCAGCAGTTTTGGATCCGTCGGGGAGCAGTACTTC. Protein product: CASSFGSVGEQYF.

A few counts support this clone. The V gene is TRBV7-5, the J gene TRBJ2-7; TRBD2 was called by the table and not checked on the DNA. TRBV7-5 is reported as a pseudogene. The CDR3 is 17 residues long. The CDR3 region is CARSYSSRDSPTYEQYF. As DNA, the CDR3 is TGTGCCAGAAGTTACTCCTCACGGGACTCCCCCACCTACGAGCAGTACTTC.

For the CDR3, the DNA is TGTGCCAGCAGCCACAGGGACACTGAAGCTTTCTTT. Protein: CASSHRDTEAFF. This rearrangement joins TRBV3-1 (or the pseudogene TRBV3-2) to TRBJ1-1; possible D gene TRBD1, 5 bases. Germline V gene sequence: CDR1 LGHDT, CDR2 YNNKEL (reference sequence). The length of the CDR3 is 12 residues. V was clipped by 3 bases and J by 3 bases, with 5 bases between them.